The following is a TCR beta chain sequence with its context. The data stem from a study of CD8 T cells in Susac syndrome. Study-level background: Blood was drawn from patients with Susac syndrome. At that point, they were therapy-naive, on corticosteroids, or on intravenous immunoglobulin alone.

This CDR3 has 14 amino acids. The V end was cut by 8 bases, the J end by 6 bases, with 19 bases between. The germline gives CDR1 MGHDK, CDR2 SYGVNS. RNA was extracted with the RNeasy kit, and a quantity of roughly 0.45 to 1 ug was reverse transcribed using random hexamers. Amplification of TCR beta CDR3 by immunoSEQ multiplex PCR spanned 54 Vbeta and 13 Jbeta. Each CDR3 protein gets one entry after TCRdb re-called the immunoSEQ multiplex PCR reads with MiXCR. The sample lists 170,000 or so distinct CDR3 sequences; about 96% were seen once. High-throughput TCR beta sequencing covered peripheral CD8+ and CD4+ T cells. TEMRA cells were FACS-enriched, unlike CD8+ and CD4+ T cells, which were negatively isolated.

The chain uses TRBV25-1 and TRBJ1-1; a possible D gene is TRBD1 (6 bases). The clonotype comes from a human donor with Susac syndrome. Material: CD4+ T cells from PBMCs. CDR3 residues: CASQPSGHPSEAFF. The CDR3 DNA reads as TGTGCCAGCCAACCATCGGGACATCCGTCTGAAGCTTTCTTT.